This TCR beta chain appears in the sequencing data of a study of blood T cell repertoires in COVID-19. The wider study: Specimens from acute and convalescent COVID-19 originated in the United States, Italy and Spain. Sample material is recorded as cDNA or gDNA derived from T cells, B-cell-depleted T cells, or PBMCs.

Per the study methods: It was from reference gene primer amplification that nucleated cell counts were estimated. Clones were read by immunoSEQ multiplex PCR, and TCRdb kept only the in-frame ones, dropping some. V and J calls and clone size follow that table, whereas D and trimming were derived from the DNA. The sample shows some 98,000 clones, approximately 80% of them seen only once. Unmatched junction bases numbered 5, after V lost 6 bases and J lost 0 bases. This CDR3 has 15 amino acids. Germline CDR1 is LNHDA and CDR2 is SQIVND (reference sequence). This clonotype was sampled from a man aged 60 to 69 with acute or convalescent COVID-19. Sequencing was done on a sample of peripheral blood. The chain joins TRBV19 to TRBJ2-5; 9 positions match TRBD2. This CDR3 reads CASSYGLANQETQYF. Here the CDR3 DNA reads TGTGCCAGTAGCTATGGACTAGCGAACCAAGAGACCCAGTACTTC.